One sample yielded the 19 T cell receptor beta chains listed below, sequenced in a study of T cells after yellow fever vaccination. TCRdb re-analysed the 5' RACE reads in MiXCR, keeping a single row per CDR3 protein. The table shows 600,000 to 750,000 distinct CDR3 sequences, with approximately 13% occurring only once. Specimen: PBMCs, collected on the day of the yellow fever booster vaccination. Every receptor here comes from a man in his thirties or forties who received the YFV17D yellow fever vaccine.

This chain connects TRBV14 to TRBJ2-3; D is uncertain. The V gene lost 0 bases and the J gene lost 8 bases, with 12 bases spanning the gap. CDR3 size: 14 residues. The germline gives CDR1 SGHDN, CDR2 FVKESK. Here the CDR3 DNA reads TGTGCCAGCAGCCAAGAGGTCCCCAGCAGTACGCAGTATTTT. Protein: CASSQEVPSSTQYF.

This clonotype has more than one count but fewer than ten. This rearrangement joins TRBV11-2 to TRBJ2-3; the match to TRBD2 covers 14 bases. The CDR3 has 19 amino acids. The V gene end was trimmed by 4 bases and the J gene end by 1 base; junction bases not matched to a gene: 10. Germline CDR1 reads SGHAT; CDR2 reads FQNNGV. The CDR3 bases are TGTGCCAGCAGCTCCCCCAGACTAGCGGGAGGGCTCGGCACAGATACGCAGTATTTT. Translating gives CASSSPRLAGGLGTDTQYF.

The chain uses TRBV20-1 and TRBJ2-1, with a tentative D call TRBD1 (5 bases). Trimming removed 2 bases at V and 2 bases at J, with 13 bases between. Germline V gene data show CDR1 as DFQATT and CDR2 as SNEGSKA (reference sequence). CDR3 size: 15 residues. The chain's CDR3 is CSARKRDRAYNEQFF. CDR3 DNA sequence: TGCAGTGCTAGAAAAAGAGACAGAGCCTACAATGAGCAGTTCTTC.

This clonotype was seen more than once but under ten times. The chain couples TRBV9 to TRBJ2-3; 9 nucleotides agree with TRBD1. V trimming: 9 bases; J trimming: 11 bases; junction bases outside the gene matches: 19. The V gene's germline CDR1 is SGDLS and CDR2 YYNGEE. The CDR3 is 15 residues long. CDR3 loop: CATTTGGGPQERQYF. The CDR3 nucleotides are TGTGCCACGACAACAGGGGGCGGTCCACAAGAAAGGCAGTATTTT.

This clonotype turned up a few times. The chain employs TRBV5-4 and TRBJ2-3; 14 positions agree with TRBD2. Germline CDR1 SGHNT, CDR2 YYREEE (reference sequence). J gave up 5 bases and V 3 bases, and 8 bases lay outside the gene matches. The CDR3 loop spans 17 amino acids. The CDR3 DNA sequence: TGTGCCAGCAGCTCCGGACTAGCGGGAGGAGGTGTAGATACGCAGTATTTT. Translation: CASSSGLAGGGVDTQYF.

The rearrangement joins TRBV7-2 to TRBJ2-7; 7 bases match TRBD1. This CDR3 spans 14 amino acids. The germline CDR1 and CDR2 sequences are SGHTA and FQGNSA. The V and J ends lost 8 bases and 3 bases, in that order; junction bases with no gene match: 10. The CDR3 region is CASGPTGPIYEQYF. The CDR3, as DNA: TGTGCCAGCGGGCCGACAGGGCCTATCTACGAGCAGTACTTC.

A few counts support this clonotype. In DNA form, the CDR3 reads TGTGCCAGCAGTTCCAGGGGCTACTATAATTCACCCCTCCACTTT. Amino acids: CASSSRGYYNSPLHF. The chain recombines TRBV28 with TRBJ1-6, with TRBD1 as a possible D gene (6 bases). V gave up 4 bases and J gave up 3 bases, with 10 bases separating them. The CDR3 is made up of 15 amino acids. Germline CDR1 MDHEN, CDR2 SYDVKM.

This chain uses TRBV19 with TRBJ2-1; perhaps TRBD2 as D (5 bases). Germline CDR1 and CDR2: LNHDA and SQIVND (reference sequence). The ends were cut back, 5 bases at V and 7 bases at J, with 9 bases in the middle. This CDR3 has 12 residues. The CDR3 sequence is CASSEPGNEQFF. CDR3 DNA: TGTGCCAGTAGTGAGCCGGGGAATGAGCAGTTCTTC.

This clonotype was observed a handful of times. The chain links TRBV10-3 to TRBJ2-5, with D perhaps TRBD1 or TRBD2 (6 bases each). The CDR3 has 15 amino acids. V was shortened by 4 bases and J by 4 bases, with 16 bases between the two germline ends. CDR1 ENHRY and CDR2 SYGVKD come from the germline V gene. CDR3 nucleotides: TGTGCCATCAGTGGAGCGAGGGGGACTTTAGAGACCCAGTACTTC. This gives the protein CAISGARGTLETQYF.

This clonotype was detected only a few times. The chain carries TRBV7-9 and TRBJ2-2; D may correspond to TRBD1 or TRBD2 (6 bases each). V shed 6 bases and J shed 1 base, with 15 bases lying between them. The CDR3 consists of 16 residues. CDR1 and CDR2 from the germline V gene are SEHNR and FQNEAQ (reference sequence). In DNA form, the CDR3 reads TGTGCCAGCAGAGTTTTGGGGGGCCTGAACACCGGGGAGCTGTTTTTT. The encoded protein is CASRVLGGLNTGELFF.

This clonotype was detected only once. Since a much larger clone is just one base distant, this may be a read error. The chain links TRBV4-3 to TRBJ2-3; D is unresolved. The germline V gene encodes CDR1 LGHNA and CDR2 YSLEER. The length of the CDR3 is 16 residues. This chain's CDR3 is CANSQEPLPARNTQYF. The CDR3, as DNA: TGCGCCAACAGCCAAGAACCCTTACCTGCCCGGAATACGCAGTATTTT.

This clonotype has a handful of counts. This chain connects TRBV7-3 to TRBJ2-1; D is perhaps TRBD1 (7 bases). V was pared by 5 bases and J by 7 bases, with 21 bases between. Germline assignment: CDR1 SGHTA and CDR2 FQGTGA. The CDR3 length is 16 residues. The CDR3 reads CASSGRDSKFGNEQFF. The CDR3 DNA follows: TGTGCCAGCAGCGGGCGGGACAGTAAGTTTGGGAATGAGCAGTTCTTC.

This chain joins TRBV6-1 and TRBJ2-7, with 9 positions matching TRBD1. Germline values: CDR1 MNHNS, CDR2 SASEGT. The CDR3 extends over 14 amino acids. Losses at the gene ends were 5 bases for V and 3 bases for J; bases not matched to a gene: 5. Here the CDR3 reads CASSRQGVGYEQYF. The DNA of the CDR3 is TGTGCCAGCAGTCGACAGGGGGTGGGCTACGAGCAGTACTTC.

The chain recombines TRBV5-1 with TRBJ2-3; the match to TRBD2 covers 9 bases. Germline V gene sequence: CDR1 SGHRS, CDR2 YFSETQ. Losses at the gene ends were 7 bases for V and 5 bases for J; bases not matched to a gene: 14. CDR3 size: 16 residues. The CDR3 DNA reads as TGCGCCAGCCAGACTAGCGGAACGCCAGCGGGAGATACGCAGTATTTT. This codes for CASQTSGTPAGDTQYF. Complete variable domain (other parts from reference TRBV5-1 and TRBJ2-3): KAGVTQTPRYLIKTRGQQVTLSCSPISGHRSVSWYQQTPGQGLQFLFEYFSETQRNKGNFPGRFSGRQFSNSRSEMNVSTLELGDSALYLCASQTSGTPAGDTQYFGPGTRLTVL.

J is TRBJ2-3 and V is TRBV5-1; D might be TRBD2 (6 bases). In germline, CDR1 is SGHRS, CDR2 YFSETQ. This CDR3 region has 15 residues. Trimming left V 7 bases short and J 1 base short, with 16 bases between. CDR3 protein: CASHQRPGGTDTQYF. The DNA of the CDR3 is TGCGCCAGCCACCAGCGCCCGGGGGGCACAGATACGCAGTATTTT.

The chain joins TRBV28 to TRBJ1-5, with no clear D. V was cut by 7 bases and J by 0 bases, with 7 bases left in between. CDR3 length: 13 amino acids. Per germline, CDR1 MDHEN and CDR2 SYDVKM. The CDR3 loop reads CASKENSNQPQHF. DNA for the CDR3: TGTGCCAGCAAAGAGAATAGCAATCAGCCCCAGCATTTT.

The chain links TRBV18 to TRBJ2-3, with D hard to call. Trimming left V 2 bases short and J 6 bases short, with 15 bases between. The CDR3 spans 15 residues. CDR1 and CDR2 from the germline V gene are KGHSH and LQKENI. The CDR3 region has the DNA TGTGCCAGCTCACCAGCGAGACGGGCCTGGGATACGCAGTATTTT. Protein product: CASSPARRAWDTQYF.

The chain couples TRBV5-6 to TRBJ1-2; TRBD1 matches at 7 bases. The CDR3 loop spans 12 amino acids. V dropped 4 bases and J dropped 7; count of bases not matched to a gene: 4. Germline V lookup: CDR1 SGHDT, CDR2 YYEEEE. CDR3 in DNA: TGTGCCAGCAGCCGTGACAGGGTTGGCTACACCTTC. Protein product: CASSRDRVGYTF.

This clonotype was counted at least ten times. V is TRBV15 and J is TRBJ2-7, with D possibly matching TRBD1 (6 bases). The V gene lost 4 bases and the J gene lost 3 bases, with 10 bases spanning the gap. This CDR3 has 13 residues. Germline CDR1 reads LNHNV; CDR2 reads YYDKDF (reference sequence). The CDR3 spells CATSIRQDYEQYF. The CDR3 DNA follows: TGTGCCACCAGCATAAGACAGGACTACGAGCAGTACTTC.